These 4 T cell receptor beta chains came from one sample sequenced in a study of metastatic and nonmetastatic thyroid tumors. TCRdb re-processed the PCR reads through MiXCR. The table has roughly 18,000 clones, around a third seen once. Nobody among the patients had been given any treatment before thyroid surgery. Sequenced material: adjacent normal tissue. The receptors were sampled from a female donor with papillary thyroid cancer or a benign thyroid nodule (not recorded which). Some clones in this sample may be carry-over from other donors' samples.

This clone was observed a few times. The V call is TRBV6-1, the J call TRBJ2-3, with D possibly TRBD1 on 5 matching bases. Trimming cost V 7 bases and J 0 bases, with 17 bases left between them. Germline V gene sequence: CDR1 MNHNS, CDR2 SASEGT. This CDR3 has 16 residues. CDR3 region: CASTDPTVGSTDTQYF. The DNA of the CDR3 is TGTGCCAGCACCGACCCGACAGTGGGAAGCACAGATACGCAGTATTTT.

The table lists this clone with a few counts. The chain carries TRBV6-5 and TRBJ1-1, with D perhaps matching TRBD1 (5 bases). The germline gives CDR1 MNHEY, CDR2 SVGAGI. CDR3 length equals 13 residues. V was cut by 5 bases and J by 3 bases, with 10 bases left in between. CDR3 nucleotide sequence: TGTGCCAGCAGTACCTCAGGGTACACTGAAGCTTTCTTT. This codes for CASSTSGYTEAFF.

The sample holds one count of this clone. Relative to the germline gene, one junction end is altered; a read error may explain this. This sequence joins TRBV11-2 and TRBJ1-1, with D perhaps matching TRBD1 (5 bases). The CDR3 has 10 residues. From germline, CDR1 is SGHAT and CDR2 FQNNGV. As DNA, the CDR3 is TGTGCCAGCAGCGTCTGGGACTCTGATTTT. The encoded protein is CASSVWDSDF.

The chain uses TRBV30 and TRBJ2-2; D gene ambiguous. CDR3 length: 11 amino acids. Trimming took off 2 bases at V and 6 bases at J, with 4 bases between the two ends. CDR1 GTSNPN and CDR2 SVGIG come from the germline V gene (reference sequence). The DNA for the CDR3 is TGTGCCTGGAGTTGGGCCGGGGAGCTGTTTTTT. Its protein is CAWSWAGELFF.